The 16 T cell receptor beta chains below all came from one sample that was sequenced in a study of T cell repertoires in cytomegalovirus infection. TCRdb re-analysed the reads in MiXCR, keeping a single row per CDR3 protein. The sample gives approximately 500,000 distinct CDR3 sequences, approximately 10% of which show up once; roughly a tenth is in the top ten. The specimen sequenced was PBMCs. These TCRs come from a human donor in good health (CMV status not recorded). Some clones in this sample may be carry-over from other donors' samples.

About this clonotype: A much larger clone differs by one base, so this may be a read error. The chain couples TRBV24-1 to TRBJ2-1; 9 bases agree with TRBD2. CDR3 length: 15 residues. CDR1 KGHDR and CDR2 SFDVKD come from the germline V gene. CDR3 sequence reads: CATGDLAGGTSEQFF. The CDR3 nucleotides are TGTGCCACCGGTGATTTGGCGGGAGGGACAAGTGAGCAGTTCTTC.

This clonotype was recorded at least ten times. The chain couples TRBV19 to TRBJ1-5; D possibly corresponds to TRBD1 (6 bases). Germline lookup yields CDR1 LNHDA and CDR2 SQIVND (reference sequence). This CDR3 region has 13 residues. V gave up 3 bases and J gave up 8 bases, with 11 bases separating them. The CDR3 reads CASSIGDTEPQHF. The CDR3 DNA reads TGTGCCAGTAGTATTGGGGACACCGAGCCCCAGCATTTT. The whole variable domain, filled in from reference TRBV19 and TRBJ1-5, reads DGGITQSPKYLFRKEGQNVTLSCEQNLNHDAMYWYRQDPGQGLRLIYYSQIVNDFQKGDIAEGYSVSREKKESFPLTVTSAQKNPTAFYLCASSIGDTEPQHFGDGTRLSIL.

This clonotype was counted at least ten times. As DNA, the CDR3 is TGTGCCAGCAGTCTAAAGCGGGGGGATGCCTACGAGCAGTACTTC. Residues: CASSLKRGDAYEQYF. The V call is TRBV27, the J call TRBJ2-7; 9 bases agree with TRBD2. In germline, CDR1 is MNHEY, CDR2 SMNVEV (reference sequence). The length of the CDR3 is 15 residues. With 5 bases clipped from V and 2 bases from J, the junction kept 7 bases outside the gene matches.

The gene calls are TRBV20-1 and TRBJ1-5, with no clear D. CDR1 is DFQATT, CDR2 SNEGSKA, per germline (reference sequence). The CDR3 contains 15 residues. V lost 6 bases to trimming and J lost 3 bases, with 18 bases between them. The CDR3 loop is CSANRELVFNQPQHF. In DNA form, the CDR3 reads TGCAGTGCCAACCGGGAGCTAGTGTTCAATCAGCCCCAGCATTTT.

The chain recombines TRBV28 with TRBJ1-5; no reliable D call. The CDR3 is 13 residues long. V was cut by 3 bases and J by 7 bases, with 10 bases left in between. Germline V gives CDR1 MDHEN, CDR2 SYDVKM. CDR3 residues: CASSFGVGQPQHF. The CDR3 DNA is TGTGCCAGCAGTTTCGGAGTGGGACAGCCCCAGCATTTT.

V and J are TRBV6-5 and TRBJ2-5; the D is unclear. Trimming removed 5 bases from V and 5 bases from J, with 15 bases in between. This CDR3 comprises 14 residues. Germline-derived CDR1 and CDR2 are MNHEY and SVGAGI. In DNA form, the CDR3 reads TGTGCCAGCAGTCCCACCACTAATGCGGAGACCCAGTACTTC. Its protein product is CASSPTTNAETQYF.

The DNA for the CDR3 is TGCAGTGCGTGGGGACAGGGGGCCGACGAGCAGTACTTC. Its translation: CSAWGQGADEQYF. The V gene is TRBV20-1, the J gene TRBJ2-7; 12 positions match TRBD1. The CDR3 contains 13 residues. With V trimmed by 6 bases and J by 5 bases, 5 bases remained unmatched. The germline CDR1 and CDR2 sequences are DFQATT and SNEGSKA (reference sequence).

The chain uses TRBV27 and TRBJ1-2; D unresolved. CDR1 is MNHEY and CDR2 is SMNVEV in the germline V gene (reference sequence). V lost 0 bases, J lost 8 bases, and 10 bases lay in between. The CDR3 is made up of 13 amino acids. CDR3 nucleotide sequence: TGTGCCAGCAGTTTATCGCTAGAGTGGGGCTACACCTTC. Translation: CASSLSLEWGYTF.

Ten or more counts support this clonotype. The rearrangement uses TRBV19 and TRBJ1-1, with D perhaps matching TRBD1 (5 bases). The germline gives CDR1 LNHDA, CDR2 SQIVND (reference sequence). Trimming left V 0 bases short and J 5 bases short, with 7 bases between. The length of the CDR3 is 13 residues. The CDR3 sequence: CASSIDWGTEAFF. CDR3 DNA sequence: TGTGCCAGTAGTATAGATTGGGGGACTGAAGCTTTCTTT.

This clonotype was detected many times. The chain uses TRBV7-9 and TRBJ1-1; unclear D gene. Trimming shortened V by 5 bases and J by 1 base, and 11 bases separated the two germline ends. CDR1 is SEHNR and CDR2 is FQNEAQ in the germline V gene (reference sequence). This CDR3 spans 14 amino acids. CDR3: CASSQPIENTEAFF. DNA of the CDR3: TGTGCCAGCAGCCAACCGATCGAGAACACTGAAGCTTTCTTT.

The chain carries TRBV2 and TRBJ2-6; D is possibly TRBD1 or TRBD2 (5 bases each). Germline CDR1 reads SNHLY; CDR2 reads FYNNEI. This CDR3 is 15 amino acids long. V was pared by 6 bases and J by 2 bases, with 11 bases between. The CDR3 region is CASRRGVPGANVLTF. The CDR3 nucleotides are TGTGCCAGCAGACGAGGGGTCCCTGGGGCCAACGTCCTGACTTTC.

The V gene is TRBV6-5, the J gene TRBJ1-2; D gene unclear. CDR3 length: 16 residues. Germline-derived CDR1 and CDR2 are MNHEY and SVGAGI. Trimming removed 0 bases at V and 4 bases at J, with 15 bases between. The CDR3 reads CASSYSPNSVGYGYTF. CDR3 sequence (DNA): TGTGCCAGCAGTTACTCGCCGAACAGCGTCGGCTATGGCTACACCTTC.

The chain carries TRBV5-6 and TRBJ1-1, with TRBD1 matching over 8 bases. The CDR3 spans 14 residues. V lost 3 bases to trimming and J lost 4 bases; unmatched junction nucleotides: 5. The V gene's germline CDR1 is SGHDT and CDR2 YYEEEE. The CDR3 reads CASSSRTGPTEAFF. CDR3 DNA: TGTGCCAGCAGCTCCCGGACAGGGCCCACTGAAGCTTTCTTT.

The V and J genes are TRBV5-1 and TRBJ2-5; TRBD1 aligns across 8 bases. Germline V lookup: CDR1 SGHRS, CDR2 YFSETQ. Losses at the gene ends were 0 bases for V and 4 bases for J; bases not matched to a gene: 8. This CDR3 comprises 16 residues. The CDR3 loop is CASSLAKSGGIETQYF. The CDR3 region has the DNA TGCGCCAGCAGCTTGGCCAAGTCAGGGGGCATAGAGACCCAGTACTTC.

This clonotype was recorded many times. The chain combines TRBV11-2 with TRBJ2-4; no definite D call. Per germline, CDR1 SGHAT and CDR2 FQNNGV. CDR3 length: 14 residues. V shed 4 bases and J shed 0 bases, with 7 bases lying between them. The CDR3 sequence is CASSSRLAKNIQYF. CDR3 in DNA: TGTGCCAGCAGCTCTCGACTAGCCAAAAACATTCAGTACTTC.

The table lists this clonotype with many counts. V gene TRBV12-3 or TRBV12-4 combines with J gene TRBJ2-2; no reliable D call. This CDR3 has 12 amino acids. V was cut by 10 bases and J by 5 bases, with 11 bases left in between. Here the CDR3 DNA reads TGTGCCACCGGTTCTAGGACCGGGGAGCTGTTTTTT. Its translation is CATGSRTGELFF.